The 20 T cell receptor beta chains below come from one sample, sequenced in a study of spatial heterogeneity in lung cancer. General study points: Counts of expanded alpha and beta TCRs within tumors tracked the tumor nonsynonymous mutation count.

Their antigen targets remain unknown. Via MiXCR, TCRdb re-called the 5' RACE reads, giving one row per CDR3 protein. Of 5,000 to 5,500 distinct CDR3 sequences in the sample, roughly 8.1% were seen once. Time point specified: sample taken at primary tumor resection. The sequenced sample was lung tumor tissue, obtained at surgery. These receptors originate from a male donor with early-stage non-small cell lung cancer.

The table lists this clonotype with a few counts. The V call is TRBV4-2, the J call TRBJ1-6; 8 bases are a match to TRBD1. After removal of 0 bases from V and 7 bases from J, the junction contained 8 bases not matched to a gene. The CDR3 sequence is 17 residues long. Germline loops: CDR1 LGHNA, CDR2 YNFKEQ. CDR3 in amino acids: CASSQDGQGARNSPLHF. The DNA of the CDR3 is TGTGCCAGCAGCCAAGATGGGCAGGGGGCGCGAAATTCACCCCTCCACTTT.

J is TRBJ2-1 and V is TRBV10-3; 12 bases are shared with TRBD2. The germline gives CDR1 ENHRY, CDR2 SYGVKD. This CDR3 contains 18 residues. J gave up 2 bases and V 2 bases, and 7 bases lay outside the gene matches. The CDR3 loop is CAISETSGGSVTYNEQFF. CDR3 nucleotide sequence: TGTGCCATCAGTGAGACTAGCGGGGGGTCTGTCACCTACAATGAGCAGTTCTTC.

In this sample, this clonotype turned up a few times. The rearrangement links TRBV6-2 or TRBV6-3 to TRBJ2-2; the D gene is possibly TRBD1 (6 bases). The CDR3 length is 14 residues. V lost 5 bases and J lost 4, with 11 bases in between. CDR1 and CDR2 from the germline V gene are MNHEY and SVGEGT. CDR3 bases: TGTGCCAGCAGTCTAACCAGGGGCACCGGGGAGCTGTTTTTT. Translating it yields CASSLTRGTGELFF.

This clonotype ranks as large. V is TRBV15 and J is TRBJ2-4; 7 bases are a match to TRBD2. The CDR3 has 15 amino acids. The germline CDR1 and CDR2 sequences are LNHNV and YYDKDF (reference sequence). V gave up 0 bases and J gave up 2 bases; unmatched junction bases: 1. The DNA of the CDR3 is TGTGCCACCAGCAGAGAGGGGGGGACCAAAAACATTCAGTACTTC. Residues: CATSREGGTKNIQYF. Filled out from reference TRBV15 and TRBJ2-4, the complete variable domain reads DAMVIQNPRYQVTQFGKPVTLSCSQTLNHNVMYWYQQKSSQAPKLLFHYYDKDFNNEADTPDNFQSRRPNTSFCFLDIRSPGLGDTAMYLCATSREGGTKNIQYFGAGTRLSVL.

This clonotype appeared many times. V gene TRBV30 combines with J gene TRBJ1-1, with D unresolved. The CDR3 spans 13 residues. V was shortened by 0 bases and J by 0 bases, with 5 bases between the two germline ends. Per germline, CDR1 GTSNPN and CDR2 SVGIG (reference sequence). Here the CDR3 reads CAWSVQLNTEAFF. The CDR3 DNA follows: TGTGCCTGGAGTGTACAGCTGAACACTGAAGCTTTCTTT.

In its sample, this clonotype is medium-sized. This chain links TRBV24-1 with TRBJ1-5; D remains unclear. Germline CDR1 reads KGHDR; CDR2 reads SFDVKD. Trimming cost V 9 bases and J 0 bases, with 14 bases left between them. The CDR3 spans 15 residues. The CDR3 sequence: CATPYTPYSNQPQHF. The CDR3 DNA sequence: TGTGCCACCCCATACACACCCTATAGCAATCAGCCCCAGCATTTT.

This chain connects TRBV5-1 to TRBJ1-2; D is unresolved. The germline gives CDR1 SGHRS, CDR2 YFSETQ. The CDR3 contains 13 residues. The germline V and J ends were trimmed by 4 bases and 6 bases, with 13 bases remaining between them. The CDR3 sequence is CASSRNTLDGYTF. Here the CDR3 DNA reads TGCGCCAGCAGCCGTAATACACTGGATGGCTACACCTTC.

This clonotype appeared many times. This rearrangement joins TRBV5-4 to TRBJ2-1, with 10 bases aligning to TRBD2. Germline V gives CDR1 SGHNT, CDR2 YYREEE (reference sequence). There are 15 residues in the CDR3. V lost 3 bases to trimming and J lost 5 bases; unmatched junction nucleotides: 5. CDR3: CASSYPSGGDNEQFF. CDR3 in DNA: TGTGCCAGCAGCTACCCTAGCGGGGGTGACAATGAGCAGTTCTTC.

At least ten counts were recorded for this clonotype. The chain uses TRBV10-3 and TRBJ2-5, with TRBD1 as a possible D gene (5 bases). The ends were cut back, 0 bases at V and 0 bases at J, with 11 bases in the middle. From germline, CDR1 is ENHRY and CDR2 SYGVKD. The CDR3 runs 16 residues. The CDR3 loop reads CAISESRGNYQETQYF. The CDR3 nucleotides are TGTGCCATCAGTGAGTCAAGGGGCAACTACCAAGAGACCCAGTACTTC.

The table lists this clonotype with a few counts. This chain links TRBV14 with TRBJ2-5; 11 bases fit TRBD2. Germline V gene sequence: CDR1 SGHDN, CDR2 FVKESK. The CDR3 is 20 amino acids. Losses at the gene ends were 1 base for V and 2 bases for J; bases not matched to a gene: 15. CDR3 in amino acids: CASSQGAWAGLAGSQETQYF. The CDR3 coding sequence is TGTGCCAGCAGCCAAGGAGCATGGGCAGGACTAGCGGGTAGTCAAGAGACCCAGTACTTC.

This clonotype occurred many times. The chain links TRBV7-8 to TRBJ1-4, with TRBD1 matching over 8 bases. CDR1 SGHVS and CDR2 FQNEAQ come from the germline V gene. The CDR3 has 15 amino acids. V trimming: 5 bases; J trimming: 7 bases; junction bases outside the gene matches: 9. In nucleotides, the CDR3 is TGTGCCAGCAGCGGTCGGACAGGGAATCGTGAAAAACTGTTTTTT. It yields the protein CASSGRTGNREKLFF. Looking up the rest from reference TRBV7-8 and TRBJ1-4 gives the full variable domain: GAGVSQSPRYKVAKRGQDVALRCDPISGHVSLFWYQQALGQGPEFLTYFQNEAQLDKSGLPSDRFFAERPEGSVSTLKIQRTQQEDSAVYLCASSGRTGNREKLFFGSGTQLSVL.

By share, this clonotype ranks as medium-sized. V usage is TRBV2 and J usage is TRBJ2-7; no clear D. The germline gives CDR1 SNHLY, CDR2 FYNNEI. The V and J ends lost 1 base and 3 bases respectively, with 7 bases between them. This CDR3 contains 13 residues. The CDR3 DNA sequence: TGTGCCAGCAGTGAAGGCGTCAACTACGAGCAGTACTTC. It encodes CASSEGVNYEQYF.

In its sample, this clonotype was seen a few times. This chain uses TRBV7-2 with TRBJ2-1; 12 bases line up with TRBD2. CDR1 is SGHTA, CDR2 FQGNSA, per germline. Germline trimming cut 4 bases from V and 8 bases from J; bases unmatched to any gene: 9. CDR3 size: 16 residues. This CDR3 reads CASSYPTSGGIDEQFF. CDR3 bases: TGTGCCAGCAGCTACCCGACTAGCGGGGGTATCGATGAGCAGTTCTTC.

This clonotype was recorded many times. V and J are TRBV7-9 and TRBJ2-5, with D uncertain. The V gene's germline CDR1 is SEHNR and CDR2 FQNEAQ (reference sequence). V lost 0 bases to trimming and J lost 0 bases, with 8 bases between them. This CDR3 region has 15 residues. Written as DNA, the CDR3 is TGTGCCAGCAGCTTAGCGTCGGATCACCAAGAGACCCAGTACTTC. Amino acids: CASSLASDHQETQYF.

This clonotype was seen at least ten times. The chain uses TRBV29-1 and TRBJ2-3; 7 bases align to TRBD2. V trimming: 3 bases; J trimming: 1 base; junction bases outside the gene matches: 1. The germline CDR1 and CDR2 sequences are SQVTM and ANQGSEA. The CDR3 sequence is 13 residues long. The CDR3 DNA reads TGCAGCGTTGAGGGGGGGGGCACAGATACGCAGTATTTT. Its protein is CSVEGGGTDTQYF.

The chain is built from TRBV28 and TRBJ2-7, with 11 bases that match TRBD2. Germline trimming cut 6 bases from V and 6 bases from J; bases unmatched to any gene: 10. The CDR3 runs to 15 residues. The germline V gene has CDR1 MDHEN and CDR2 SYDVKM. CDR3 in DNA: TGTGCCAGCAGGATATCTTTAGCGGGAGGGGGCGAGCAGTACTTC. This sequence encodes CASRISLAGGGEQYF.

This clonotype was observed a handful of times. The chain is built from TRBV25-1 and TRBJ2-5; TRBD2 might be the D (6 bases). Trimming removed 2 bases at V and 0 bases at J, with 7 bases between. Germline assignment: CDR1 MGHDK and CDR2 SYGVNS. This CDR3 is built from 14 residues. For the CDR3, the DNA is TGTGCCAGCAGTGAAGCGGGGTACCAAGAGACCCAGTACTTC. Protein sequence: CASSEAGYQETQYF. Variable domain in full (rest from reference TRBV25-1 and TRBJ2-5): EADIYQTPRYLVIGTGKKITLECSQTMGHDKMYWYQQDPGMELHLIHYSYGVNSTEKGDLSSESTVSRIRTEHFPLTLESARPSHTSQYLCASSEAGYQETQYFGPGTRLLVL.

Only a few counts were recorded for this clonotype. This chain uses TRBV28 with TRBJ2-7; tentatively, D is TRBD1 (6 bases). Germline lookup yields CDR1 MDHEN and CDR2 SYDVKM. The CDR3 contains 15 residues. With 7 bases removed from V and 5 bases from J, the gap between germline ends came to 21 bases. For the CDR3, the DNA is TGTGCCAGCATATCATCCAGATCAGGGGTGCACGAGCAGTACTTC. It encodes CASISSRSGVHEQYF.

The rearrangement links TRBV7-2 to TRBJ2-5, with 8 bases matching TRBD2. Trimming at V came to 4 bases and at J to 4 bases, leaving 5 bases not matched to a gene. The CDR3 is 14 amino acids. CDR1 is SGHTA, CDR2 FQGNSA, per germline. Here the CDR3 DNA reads TGTGCCAGCAGCTGGGTGGCGGGGGGAGAGACCCAGTACTTC. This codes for CASSWVAGGETQYF.

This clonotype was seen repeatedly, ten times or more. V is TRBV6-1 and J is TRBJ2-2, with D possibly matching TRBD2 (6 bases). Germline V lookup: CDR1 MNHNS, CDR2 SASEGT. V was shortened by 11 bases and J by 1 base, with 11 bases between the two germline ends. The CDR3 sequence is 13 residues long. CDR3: CAVHSGNTGELFF. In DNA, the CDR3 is TGTGCCGTCCATAGCGGGAACACCGGGGAGCTGTTTTTT.